These 25 T cell receptor beta chains were sequenced from one sample in a study of T cell responses to AZD1222 COVID-19 vaccine (dated by TCRdb to the early 2020s). Interpreted using the paper, the time point label stands for: sample from adult after SARS-CoV-2 infection, after symptom onset. The library was obtained by the immunoSEQ multiplex PCR assay. TCRdb's version of the immuneACCESS table is confined to in-frame rearrangements and falls short of the full clone set. An unresolved V gene accounts for under half of the shortfall where checked; the remainder is of unknown origin. This sample has over 120,000 clones in its table, and 85% to 95% of those were observed once. The top ten constitute more than 10% of the sample. The source was peripheral blood, collected after recovery from COVID-19. Source of these receptors: an adult who had recovered from COVID-19.

The chain has TRBV6-6 and TRBJ2-7; the match to TRBD2 covers 11 bases. CDR1 MNHNY and CDR2 SVGAGI come from the germline V gene (reference sequence). The CDR3 is 16 residues long. Trimming cost V 8 bases and J 3 bases; bases outside gene matches: 12. CDR3 DNA: TGTGCCAGCTCCGGGACTAGCGGAGAAAAATACTACGAGCAGTACTTC. Protein sequence: CASSGTSGEKYYEQYF.

The chain is built from TRBV29-1 and TRBJ2-7; D is uncertain. The CDR3 sequence is 12 residues long. Germline CDR1 reads SQVTM; CDR2 reads ANQGSEA. V gave up 7 bases and J gave up 1 base, with 11 bases separating them. Written as DNA, the CDR3 is TGCAGCGCCGCGGCGGTATCCTACGAGCAGTACTTC. Its protein is CSAAAVSYEQYF.

This chain joins TRBV28 and TRBJ2-7; a possible D gene is TRBD2 (5 bases). The CDR3 extends over 11 amino acids. The V end lost 5 bases, the J end lost 9 bases, and 11 bases lay between the germline ends. Per the germline V gene, CDR1 is MDHEN and CDR2 is SYDVKM. CDR3 bases: TGTGCCAGCAGTCTATTCGAGGGGCAGTACTTC. Amino acids: CASSLFEGQYF.

J is TRBJ1-5 and V is TRBV6-6, with no clear D. This CDR3 spans 15 amino acids. The germline V gene has CDR1 MNHNY and CDR2 SVGAGI (reference sequence). Trimming pared 0 bases from V and 2 bases from J, leaving 8 bases between. For the CDR3, the DNA is TGTGCCAGCAGTTACTCTGGATCAGGCAATCAGCCCCAGCATTTT. It encodes CASSYSGSGNQPQHF.

The rearrangement uses TRBV28 and TRBJ2-7; 8 nucleotides agree with TRBD2. The CDR3 loop spans 17 amino acids. Germline CDR1 and CDR2: MDHEN and SYDVKM. V lost 5 bases and J lost 1; bases outside the gene matches: 13. The CDR3 loop is CASSGPIIAGSSYEQYF. Here the CDR3 DNA reads TGTGCCAGCAGTGGGCCCATTATAGCGGGATCGTCCTACGAGCAGTACTTC.

This clone has only one observation. The chain uses TRBV6-5 and TRBJ2-3; the D is unclear. CDR1 and CDR2 from the germline V gene are MNHEY and SVGAGI. This CDR3 region has 15 residues. Trimming shortened V by 10 bases and J by 3 bases, and 20 bases separated the two germline ends. CDR3 sequence: CATSVSGWLTDTQYF. The DNA of the CDR3 is TGTGCCACCAGCGTTTCCGGGTGGTTGACAGATACGCAGTATTTT.

The V and J genes are TRBV3-1 (or the pseudogene TRBV3-2) and TRBJ2-7, with 9 bases fitting TRBD2. The CDR3 contains 14 residues. Unmatched junction bases numbered 4, after V lost 4 bases and J lost 3 bases. Per germline, CDR1 LGHDT and CDR2 YNNKEL (reference sequence). The CDR3 spells CASSLSGSGYEQYF. For the CDR3, the DNA is TGTGCCAGCAGCCTTAGCGGGAGTGGCTACGAGCAGTACTTC.

This clone was observed a single time. The V gene is TRBV5-1, the J gene TRBJ2-7; D is perhaps TRBD2 (6 bases). Germline CDR1 and CDR2: SGHRS and YFSETQ. V lost 5 bases and J lost 2, with 17 bases in between. This CDR3 spans 15 amino acids. The CDR3 nucleotides read TGCGCCAGCAGAATCCGGGGTGGGAGGACCTACGAGCAGTACTTC. It yields the protein CASRIRGGRTYEQYF. Looking up the rest from reference TRBV5-1 and TRBJ2-7 gives the full variable domain: KAGVTQTPRYLIKTRGQQVTLSCSPISGHRSVSWYQQTPGQGLQFLFEYFSETQRNKGNFPGRFSGRQFSNSRSEMNVSTLELGDSALYLCASRIRGGRTYEQYFGPGTRLTVT.

This chain connects TRBV27 to TRBJ2-2, with D unresolved. CDR3 length: 14 residues. V was pared by 6 bases and J by 0 bases, with 8 bases between. Looked up from germline, CDR1 is MNHEY and CDR2 is SMNVEV (reference sequence). CDR3 DNA: TGTGCCAGCAGAGGGATTACGAACACCGGGGAGCTGTTTTTT. Its protein product is CASRGITNTGELFF.

Only a few counts were recorded for this clone. The rearrangement joins TRBV9 to TRBJ2-2; D is perhaps TRBD1 or TRBD2 (5 bases each). Germline V gene sequence: CDR1 SGDLS, CDR2 YYNGEE. The CDR3 runs to 16 residues. Trimming took off 0 bases at V and 0 bases at J, with 9 bases between the two ends. This chain's CDR3 is CASSVEGTPNTGELFF. The CDR3, as DNA: TGTGCCAGCAGCGTAGAGGGGACCCCGAACACCGGGGAGCTGTTTTTT.

This chain links TRBV27 with TRBJ2-3; D is perhaps TRBD1 (6 bases). Germline V gene lookup returns CDR1 MNHEY and CDR2 SMNVEV (reference sequence). V shed 6 bases and J shed 6 bases, with 31 bases lying between them. This CDR3 is built from 19 residues. CDR3 nucleotides: TGTGCCAGCAGGAGGGGGACCCGATCTCCCTTAGCTAAGGCGGATACGCAGTATTTT. Its translation is CASRRGTRSPLAKADTQYF.

This clone appeared a single time. The chain uses TRBV28 and TRBJ2-4, with 7 nucleotides matching TRBD1. V shed 6 bases, J shed 0 bases, and the junction held 8 bases outside the gene matches. This CDR3 comprises 16 residues. Germline V lookup: CDR1 MDHEN, CDR2 SYDVKM. CDR3 sequence (DNA): TGTGCCAGCAGACAGGGGCTCAAATTAGCCAAAAACATTCAGTACTTC. Protein: CASRQGLKLAKNIQYF.

The chain couples TRBV15 to TRBJ1-2; D may be TRBD1 (6 bases). This CDR3 has 12 residues. V lost 2 bases to trimming and J lost 5 bases, with 6 bases between them. Germline V CDR1 and CDR2: LNHNV, YYDKDF (reference sequence). The CDR3 spells CATSRTGYGYTF. In nucleotides, the CDR3 is TGTGCCACCAGCAGAACAGGGTATGGCTACACCTTC.

The CDR3 protein is CASNSPGRGEETQYF. Written as DNA, the CDR3 is TGTGCCAGCAATTCCCCCGGGCGAGGGGAAGAGACCCAGTACTTC. The J gene is TRBJ2-5, the V gene TRBV28; D assignment may be TRBD1 or TRBD2 (5 bases each). Germline V CDR1 and CDR2: MDHEN, SYDVKM. The CDR3 contains 15 residues. The V end lost 7 bases, the J end lost 3 bases, and 18 bases lay between the germline ends.

The chain combines TRBV7-3 with TRBJ2-3, with D maybe TRBD2 (5 bases). From germline, CDR1 is SGHTA and CDR2 FQGTGA. The CDR3 is 15 amino acids. Trimming removed 2 bases from V and 1 base from J, with 10 bases in between. The CDR3 sequence: CASSLGSHGTDTQYF. In DNA, the CDR3 is TGTGCCAGCAGCTTAGGGAGTCATGGCACAGATACGCAGTATTTT.

The rearrangement joins TRBV10-3 to TRBJ1-2, with 7 positions matching TRBD1. Looked up from germline, CDR1 is ENHRY and CDR2 is SYGVKD. The CDR3 runs 14 residues. Unmatched junction bases numbered 4, after V lost 2 bases and J lost 4 bases. This CDR3 reads CAISERGDSYGYTF. CDR3 nucleotide sequence: TGTGCCATCAGTGAGAGAGGGGACAGCTATGGCTACACCTTC.

The gene calls are TRBV21-1 and TRBJ1-4. TRBV21-1 constitutes a pseudogene. The CDR3 runs 17 residues. For the CDR3, the DNA is TGTGCCAGCAGCAAAGCGAGGGTCGGGACGGAAAATGAAAAACTGTTTTTT. This gives the protein CASSKARVGTENEKLFF.

The rearrangement joins TRBV5-1 to TRBJ1-3, with no clear D. Germline V gene lookup returns CDR1 SGHRS and CDR2 YFSETQ. Trimming left V 6 bases short and J 0 bases short, with 10 bases between. The CDR3 covers 14 residues. In nucleotides, the CDR3 is TGCGCCAGCAAAAGGTCCGACTCTGGAAACACCATATATTTT. Its protein product is CASKRSDSGNTIYF.

The chain recombines TRBV28 with TRBJ1-6; D perhaps matches TRBD1 (5 bases). The V end was cut by 3 bases, the J end by 7 bases, with 13 bases between. In germline, CDR1 is MDHEN, CDR2 SYDVKM. The CDR3 is 15 amino acids. CDR3 bases: TGTGCCAGCAGTTTCAGGGACGCCCTGAATTCACCCCTCCACTTT. Its translation: CASSFRDALNSPLHF.

The chain joins TRBV9 to TRBJ2-5; D is unclear. V dropped 4 bases and J dropped 9 bases, with 16 bases sitting between them. The CDR3 totals 13 residues. CDR1 and CDR2 (germline): SGDLS, YYNGEE. The CDR3 loop is CASSFELLDPQYF. In DNA form, the CDR3 reads TGTGCCAGCAGCTTTGAGCTCTTGGATCCCCAGTACTTC. The full variable domain, rest sourced from reference TRBV9 and TRBJ2-5, is DSGVTQTPKHLITATGQRVTLRCSPRSGDLSVYWYQQSLDQGLQFLIQYYNGEERAKGNILERFSAQQFPDLHSELNLSSLELGDSALYFCASSFELLDPQYFGPGTRLLVL.

The V call is TRBV19, the J call TRBJ1-2, with TRBD1 identical over 7 bases. CDR3 length: 13 residues. V was clipped by 5 bases and J by 4 bases; unmatched bases: 4. Germline V gives CDR1 LNHDA, CDR2 SQIVND (reference sequence). The CDR3 DNA sequence: TGTGCCAGTAGTCCAGGGGGTGGCTATGGCTACACCTTC. Its protein product is CASSPGGGYGYTF.

This rearrangement joins TRBV5-5 to TRBJ2-7, with a possible D match to TRBD2 (5 bases). The CDR3 is 12 residues long. The V gene lost 3 bases and the J gene lost 2 bases, with 6 bases spanning the gap. Per the germline V gene, CDR1 is SGHKS and CDR2 is YYEKEE (reference sequence). The CDR3 spells CASSSGAYEQYF. Written as DNA, the CDR3 is TGTGCCAGCAGCTCCGGGGCCTACGAGCAGTACTTC.

The chain joins TRBV10-2 to TRBJ1-2; D gene uncertain. V was clipped by 10 bases and J by 6 bases, with 33 bases between them. Per germline, CDR1 WSHSY and CDR2 SAAADI. This CDR3 comprises 18 residues. The CDR3 is CATAYPSGQTILFDGYTF. DNA for the CDR3: TGCGCCACCGCCTATCCCTCCGGGCAGACGATCCTTTTCGATGGCTACACCTTC.

In this sample, this clone turned up a few times. This sequence joins TRBV7-3 and TRBJ1-1, with D maybe TRBD1 (5 bases). This CDR3 contains 15 residues. V was cut by 2 bases and J by 4 bases, with 14 bases left in between. CDR1 and CDR2 (germline): SGHTA, FQGTGA. CDR3 in amino acids: CASSLQGSLGTEAFF. As DNA, the CDR3 is TGTGCCAGCAGCTTACAGGGCAGTCTGGGCACTGAAGCTTTCTTT.

This chain joins TRBV28 and TRBJ2-7; TRBD1 matches at 12 bases. V dropped 6 bases and J dropped 2; count of bases not matched to a gene: 11. The V gene's germline CDR1 is MDHEN and CDR2 SYDVKM. This CDR3 is 17 amino acids long. CDR3 nucleotides: TGTGCCAGCAGCGAGGGACAGGGGGCCCCTCTTCCCTACGAGCAGTACTTC. It translates to CASSEGQGAPLPYEQYF.